The 21 T cell receptor beta chains presented below share a single source sample, sequenced in a study of blood T cell repertoires in COVID-19. Clones were sequenced by immunoSEQ multiplex PCR, and TCRdb holds only the in-frame ones, with some missing. Found here are some 270,000 clones, approximately 83% of them singletons; the top ten hold more than 4%. The sequencing input was PBMCs or T cells enriched from blood (not recorded which). These receptors came from a woman aged 25 to 45 who had recovered from COVID-19.

The chain couples TRBV19 to TRBJ1-1, with D unresolved. The CDR3 is 13 amino acids. V was clipped by 5 bases and J by 1 base, with 8 bases between them. Germline V gene data show CDR1 as LNHDA and CDR2 as SQIVND (reference sequence). CDR3 DNA: TGTGCCAGTAGTTTGGAGGGGAACACTGAAGCTTTCTTT. Protein product: CASSLEGNTEAFF.

This clone showed up many times. This sequence joins TRBV25-1 and TRBJ1-2; 8 bases are shared with TRBD1. V gave up 8 bases and J gave up 0 bases; unmatched junction bases: 2. Germline V gene sequence: CDR1 MGHDK, CDR2 SYGVNS. The CDR3 covers 13 residues. The CDR3: CASQDRANYGYTF. For the CDR3, the DNA is TGTGCCAGCCAGGACAGGGCTAACTATGGCTACACCTTC.

This chain links TRBV6-4 with TRBJ2-1; 8 positions match TRBD2. The germline gives CDR1 MRHNA, CDR2 SNTAGT. The CDR3 extends over 15 amino acids. Losses at the gene ends were 2 bases for V and 8 bases for J; bases not matched to a gene: 8. The CDR3 protein is CASSDGTGGSHEQFF. Written as DNA, the CDR3 is TGTGCCAGCAGTGACGGGACGGGGGGGTCGCATGAGCAGTTCTTC.

The V and J genes are TRBV6-4 and TRBJ1-1; 8 bases agree with TRBD1. There are 14 residues in the CDR3. The germline V gene encodes CDR1 MRHNA and CDR2 SNTAGT. The V segment lost 5 bases and the J segment 3 bases; nucleotides outside the gene matches: 5. The CDR3 coding sequence is TGTGCCAGCAGTCCAGGGGGCAGGGACACTGAAGCTTTCTTT. Its protein product is CASSPGGRDTEAFF.

The chain carries TRBV28 and TRBJ2-7, with TRBD2 identical over 9 bases. With V trimmed by 2 bases and J by 5 bases, 7 bases remained unmatched. CDR1 and CDR2 from the germline V gene are MDHEN and SYDVKM. The CDR3 extends over 15 amino acids. The CDR3 nucleotides read TGTGCCAGCAGTTTAAATCCTAGCGGGACACACGAGCAGTACTTC. This translates into CASSLNPSGTHEQYF. The entire variable domain, with the rest obtained from reference TRBV28 and TRBJ2-7, is as follows: DVKVTQSSRYLVKRTGEKVFLECVQDMDHENMFWYRQDPGLGLRLIYFSYDVKMKEKGDIPEGYSVSREKKERFSLILESASTNQTSMYLCASSLNPSGTHEQYFGPGTRLTVT.

This sequence joins TRBV9 and TRBJ2-1; TRBD2 matches at 11 bases. Germline CDR1 SGDLS, CDR2 YYNGEE. V was pared by 5 bases and J by 8 bases, with 9 bases of the junction left unmatched. CDR3 size: 15 residues. Here the CDR3 DNA reads TGTGCCAGCAGTCGTAGCGGGAGGGCCTTCGATGAGCAGTTCTTC. Amino acids: CASSRSGRAFDEQFF.

In this sample, this clone turned up once. The rearrangement links TRBV29-1 to TRBJ2-7; 8 nucleotides agree with TRBD1. Germline V gene data show CDR1 as SQVTM and CDR2 as ANQGSEA. The V segment lost 5 bases and the J segment 6 bases; nucleotides outside the gene matches: 6. This CDR3 spans 12 amino acids. CDR3 bases: TGCAGCGTTAGGGACAGGACCCTCGAGCAGTACTTC. Its protein is CSVRDRTLEQYF.

The rearrangement links TRBV4-2 to TRBJ2-7; the D gene is possibly TRBD1 (5 bases). V lost 0 bases and J 2 bases, leaving 14 bases between the germline ends. This CDR3 comprises 16 residues. Germline CDR1 and CDR2: LGHNA and YNFKEQ. The DNA of the CDR3 is TGTGCCAGCAGCCAAGATTGGGCAGGGTTACCCTACGAGCAGTACTTC. Encoded protein: CASSQDWAGLPYEQYF.

The CDR3 DNA follows: TGTGCCAGCAGCTTAGTTCGGAGGGGAAGGCCCTACGAGCAGTACTTC. It specifies CASSLVRRGRPYEQYF. The chain joins TRBV13 to TRBJ2-7; a possible D gene is TRBD2 (6 bases). Germline CDR1 reads PRHDT; CDR2 reads FYEKMQ (reference sequence). CDR3 length equals 16 residues. V was shortened by 1 base and J by 2 bases, with 15 bases between the two germline ends.

V and J are TRBV7-9 and TRBJ1-1; 7 nucleotides match TRBD1. The J segment lost 0 bases and the V segment lost 5 bases, leaving 6 bases of the junction unmatched. The germline CDR1 and CDR2 sequences are SEHNR and FQNEAQ (reference sequence). The CDR3 consists of 15 residues. The CDR3 loop is CASSPRQGLNTEAFF. DNA of the CDR3: TGTGCCAGCAGCCCTCGACAGGGTTTGAACACTGAAGCTTTCTTT.

The V and J genes are TRBV12-1 and TRBJ1-5; the D segment call TRBD1 is taken from the table without a DNA check. TRBV12-1 is described as a pseudogene. The CDR3 loop spans 16 amino acids. The CDR3 nucleotides are TGTGCCAGCAGCTTTTCGGACAGGGTGGGCAATCAGCCCCAGCATTTT. This translates into CASSFSDRVGNQPQHF.

The chain carries TRBV4-1 and TRBJ2-1; D not certain. V was trimmed by 0 bases and J by 0 bases, leaving 9 bases between them. Germline V gene sequence: CDR1 MGHRA, CDR2 YSYEKL. CDR3 length: 16 amino acids. CDR3 nucleotides: TGCGCCAGCAGCCAAGATAACCACTACTCCTACAATGAGCAGTTCTTC. As protein: CASSQDNHYSYNEQFF.

Only one count was recorded for this clone. The chain uses TRBV7-6 and TRBJ2-3; 7 nucleotides agree with TRBD2. V shed 11 bases and J 3 bases; nucleotides not matched to a gene: 14. CDR1 is SGHVS and CDR2 is FNYEAQ in the germline V gene. This CDR3 comprises 15 residues. DNA for the CDR3: TGTGCCGTTGGACCGCGGCGGGGGAAAACAGATACGCAGTATTTT. It codes for CAVGPRRGKTDTQYF.

V gene TRBV4-2 combines with J gene TRBJ2-2; tentatively, D is TRBD2 (7 bases). CDR1 LGHNA and CDR2 YNFKEQ come from the germline V gene. V was trimmed by 6 bases and J by 0 bases, leaving 17 bases between them. This CDR3 comprises 17 residues. The CDR3, as DNA: TGTGCCAGCAGTCTAGAGTTGCGGGGGCCGAACACCGGGGAGCTGTTTTTT. This translates into CASSLELRGPNTGELFF.

The chain is built from TRBV25-1 and TRBJ2-7; TRBD2 aligns across 7 bases. The CDR3 is 16 amino acids. Losses at the gene ends were 2 bases for V and 7 bases for J; bases not matched to a gene: 14. CDR1 is MGHDK and CDR2 is SYGVNS in the germline V gene. The CDR3 loop is CASSEHTGTGRREQYF. The CDR3 nucleotides read TGTGCCAGCAGTGAACACACCGGGACCGGGAGGCGGGAGCAGTACTTC.

The chain employs TRBV6-5 and TRBJ1-2; perhaps TRBD1 as D (5 bases). V dropped 0 bases and J dropped 8 bases, with 13 bases sitting between them. CDR1 and CDR2 (germline): MNHEY, SVGAGI. The CDR3 consists of 14 residues. CDR3 region: CASSYSGAGIGYTF. As DNA, the CDR3 is TGTGCCAGCAGTTACTCGGGCGCAGGGATCGGCTACACCTTC.

V gene TRBV5-6 combines with J gene TRBJ1-2; D is ambiguous. The CDR3 consists of 14 residues. The V gene lost 0 bases and the J gene lost 8 bases, with 14 bases spanning the gap. Germline CDR1 reads SGHDT; CDR2 reads YYEEEE. The CDR3 protein is CASSLAGEFEGYTF. As DNA, the CDR3 is TGTGCCAGCAGCTTGGCCGGGGAGTTCGAAGGCTACACCTTC.

The V and J genes are TRBV6-1 and TRBJ2-5; 8 nucleotides agree with TRBD2. The V gene's germline CDR1 is MNHNS and CDR2 SASEGT. The CDR3 is made up of 13 amino acids. Losses at the gene ends were 1 base for V and 6 bases for J; bases not matched to a gene: 1. Written as DNA, the CDR3 is TGTGCCAGCAGTGAAGAGCGGGGGAAGACCCAGTACTTC. Translating it yields CASSEERGKTQYF.

The chain joins TRBV13 to TRBJ1-1; D is possibly TRBD1 (5 bases). This CDR3 is built from 12 residues. V was clipped by 5 bases and J by 1 base, with 5 bases between them. Per the germline V gene, CDR1 is PRHDT and CDR2 is FYEKMQ (reference sequence). CDR3 DNA sequence: TGTGCCAGCAGCGGACAGAACACTGAAGCTTTCTTT. Its protein is CASSGQNTEAFF.

The gene calls are TRBV7-8 and TRBJ2-5, with a tentative D call TRBD1 (7 bases). From germline, CDR1 is SGHVS and CDR2 FQNEAQ. The ends were cut back, 7 bases at V and 6 bases at J, with 21 bases in the middle. The CDR3 consists of 15 residues. The CDR3 region is CASTVRFAGGKTQYF. CDR3 DNA: TGTGCCAGCACCGTGAGGTTTGCAGGGGGGAAGACCCAGTACTTC.

The V gene is TRBV10-3, the J gene TRBJ1-1, with TRBD1 as a possible D gene (6 bases). The V gene's germline CDR1 is ENHRY and CDR2 SYGVKD. There are 18 residues in the CDR3. V gave up 10 bases and J gave up 2 bases, with 29 bases separating them. CDR3 nucleotides: TGTGCCACCGTGTCGTATTCGGGCATGGACAGAGCCAACACTGAAGCTTTCTTT. Translation gives CATVSYSGMDRANTEAFF.